These 15 T cell receptor beta chains share one sample of origin, sequenced in a study of post-analysis software for immune sequencing data. Their antigens are not known. Points from the study as a whole: The study found TRBV5-6, TRBV5-1 and TRBV20-1 among five TRBV segments more frequent in patients than controls.

The library was made from cDNA and included unique molecular identifiers. Via MiXCR, TCRdb re-called the PCR reads, giving one row per CDR3 protein. The sample carries some 690,000 distinct CDR3 sequences, approximately 59% recorded once. The sample taken for sequencing was blood. The source is a girl between 2 and 10 years old with multiple sclerosis.

The rearrangement uses TRBV6-5 and TRBJ1-2, with TRBD1 identical over 9 bases. The germline CDR1 and CDR2 sequences are MNHEY and SVGAGI. J was trimmed by 6 bases and V by 6 bases; bases with no gene match: 8. The CDR3 has 14 residues. The DNA for the CDR3 is TGTGCCAGCAGCTACGGGACAGGGAGGCATGGCTACACCTTC. Translating it yields CASSYGTGRHGYTF.

This clonotype was recorded a few times. The J gene is TRBJ1-6, the V gene TRBV7-2; D gene ambiguous. V shed 2 bases and J shed 14 bases, with 10 bases lying between them. CDR1 is SGHTA, CDR2 FQGNSA, per germline. There are 12 residues in the CDR3. Here the CDR3 reads CASSLQGFTLHF. As DNA, the CDR3 is TGTGCCAGCAGCTTACAAGGCTTTACCCTCCACTTT.

The chain uses TRBV11-3 and TRBJ1-4, with 7 bases fitting TRBD1. The CDR3 is 15 amino acids. Germline-derived CDR1 and CDR2 are SGHNT and YENEEA. Germline trimming cut 4 bases from V and 5 bases from J; bases unmatched to any gene: 7. The CDR3 nucleotides are TGTGCCAGCAGCTCACAGGGGAGGGGGAATGAAAAACTGTTTTTT. As protein: CASSSQGRGNEKLFF.

J is TRBJ2-7 and V is TRBV10-1; 7 nucleotides agree with TRBD1. The J segment lost 6 bases and the V segment lost 0 bases, leaving 14 bases of the junction unmatched. This CDR3 spans 17 amino acids. CDR1 and CDR2 (germline): WNHNN, SYGVQD (reference sequence). The CDR3 here is CASSESLQGPLRGEQYF. The CDR3 DNA reads TGCGCCAGCAGTGAGTCTTTACAGGGGCCCCTTCGGGGCGAGCAGTACTTC.

There are a few counts of this clonotype. CDR3: CAISPGVNQPQHF. CDR3 nucleotide sequence: TGTGCCATCAGCCCGGGGGTAAATCAGCCCCAGCATTTT. The gene calls are TRBV10-3 and TRBJ1-5, with D perhaps TRBD1 (5 bases). CDR1 is ENHRY, CDR2 SYGVKD, per germline. The ends were cut back, 6 bases at V and 4 bases at J, with 10 bases in the middle. The CDR3 has 13 residues.

In this sample, this clonotype turned up a few times. The rearrangement joins TRBV5-6 to TRBJ1-2, with D possibly matching TRBD1 (5 bases). Trimming left V 1 base short and J 1 base short, with 14 bases between. The CDR3 contains 16 residues. CDR1 is SGHDT and CDR2 is YYEEEE in the germline V gene. The CDR3 region is CASSLNPTDGNYGYTF. The CDR3 nucleotides read TGTGCCAGCAGCTTGAATCCGACAGATGGTAACTATGGCTACACCTTC.

The gene calls are TRBV3-1 and TRBJ1-6; D gene unclear. Germline values: CDR1 LGHDT, CDR2 YNNKEL (reference sequence). Trimming shortened V by 0 bases and J by 10 bases, and 13 bases separated the two germline ends. The CDR3 extends over 15 amino acids. CDR3 in amino acids: CASSQDRGVGSPLHF. CDR3 bases: TGTGCCAGCAGCCAAGATCGGGGAGTTGGGTCACCCCTCCACTTT.

A few counts support this clonotype. The chain uses TRBV6-5 and TRBJ2-3; D ambiguous. Germline-derived CDR1 and CDR2 are MNHEY and SVGAGI. V was trimmed by 0 bases and J by 2 bases, leaving 6 bases between them. The CDR3 consists of 14 residues. The CDR3 region is CASSYSIATDTQYF. The CDR3 DNA reads as TGTGCCAGCAGTTACTCGATAGCCACAGATACGCAGTATTTT.

V is TRBV20-1 and J is TRBJ2-5; TRBD1 or TRBD2 may be the D gene (5 bases each). This CDR3 has 14 residues. Trimming took off 2 bases at V and 6 bases at J, with 16 bases between the two ends. Per the germline V gene, CDR1 is DFQATT and CDR2 is SNEGSKA (reference sequence). CDR3 in DNA: TGCAGTGCTAGAATCGGGACGCCCGAGAAGACCCAGTACTTC. Its translation is CSARIGTPEKTQYF.

A word on this clonotype: Its ends do not fully match the called genes, so a read error is possible. V and J are TRBV12-3 or TRBV12-4 and TRBJ2-1, with D possibly TRBD1 on 6 matching bases. The CDR3 totals 16 residues. DNA for the CDR3: TGTGCCAGCAGTTTAGGCGCCAGGGGTTTCTACAGTGAGCAGTTCTTC. This encodes CASSLGARGFYSEQFF.

V and J are TRBV20-1 and TRBJ2-1; weak D call: TRBD2 (5 bases). There are 13 residues in the CDR3. Germline V gene lookup returns CDR1 DFQATT and CDR2 SNEGSKA (reference sequence). V was cut by 5 bases and J by 5 bases, with 13 bases left in between. CDR3 sequence reads: CSAPGNDNNEQFF. As DNA, the CDR3 is TGCAGTGCTCCCGGGAATGATAACAATGAGCAGTTCTTC.

For the CDR3, the DNA is TGTGCCAGCACCGACCGATTCGGGCTAGCGGGGAACAATGAGCAGTTCTTC. It yields the protein CASTDRFGLAGNNEQFF. J is TRBJ2-1 and V is TRBV6-6; 9 positions match TRBD2. Trimming at V came to 7 bases and at J to 5 bases, leaving 15 bases not matched to a gene. CDR3 length: 17 amino acids. Germline CDR1 reads MNHNY; CDR2 reads SVGAGI (reference sequence).

V gene TRBV18 combines with J gene TRBJ2-7, with TRBD2 matching 10 bases. CDR3 length: 16 amino acids. CDR1 and CDR2 (germline): KGHSH, LQKENI. With V trimmed by 3 bases and J by 4 bases, 9 bases remained unmatched. For the CDR3, the DNA is TGTGCCAGCTCACCGCGAATAGCGGGAGGAATTTACGAGCAGTACTTC. It codes for CASSPRIAGGIYEQYF.

Only a few counts were recorded for this clonotype. The gene calls are TRBV7-2 and TRBJ2-1, with 8 bases lining up with TRBD1. Per the germline V gene, CDR1 is SGHTA and CDR2 is FQGNSA. Losses at the gene ends were 5 bases for V and 1 base for J; bases not matched to a gene: 4. This CDR3 is 15 amino acids long. CDR3 sequence (DNA): TGTGCCAGCAGCGGCCGACAGGGGTCCTACAATGAGCAGTTCTTC. Protein sequence: CASSGRQGSYNEQFF.

V and J are TRBV12-3 or TRBV12-4 and TRBJ2-1, with TRBD2 matching 9 bases. This CDR3 comprises 18 residues. Trimming at V came to 3 bases and at J to 0 bases, leaving 9 bases not matched to a gene. In DNA, the CDR3 is TGTGCCAGCAGTTTCGTAGCGGGAGTCGGTGGCTCCTACAATGAGCAGTTCTTC. It translates to CASSFVAGVGGSYNEQFF.